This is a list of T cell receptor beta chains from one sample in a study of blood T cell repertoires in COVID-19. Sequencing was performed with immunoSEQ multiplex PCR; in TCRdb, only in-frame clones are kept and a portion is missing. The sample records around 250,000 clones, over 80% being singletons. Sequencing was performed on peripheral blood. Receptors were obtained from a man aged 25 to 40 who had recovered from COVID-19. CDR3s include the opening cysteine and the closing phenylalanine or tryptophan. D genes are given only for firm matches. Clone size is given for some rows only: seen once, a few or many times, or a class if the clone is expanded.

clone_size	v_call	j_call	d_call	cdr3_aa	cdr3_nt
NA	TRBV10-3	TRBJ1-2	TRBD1	CAIRGLGQGNGGYTF	TGTGCCATCAGGGGCCTAGGACAGGGTAACGGTGGCTACACCTTC
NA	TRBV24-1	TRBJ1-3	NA	CATSKNTFSGNTIYF	TGTGCCACAAGTAAAAACACCTTCTCTGGAAACACCATATATTTT
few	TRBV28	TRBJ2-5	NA	CASRTGARETQYF	TGTGCCAGCAGAACGGGAGCCCGGGAGACCCAGTACTTC
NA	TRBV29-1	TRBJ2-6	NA	CSVEDGWTLGANVLTF	TGCAGCGTTGAAGATGGCTGGACACTGGGGGCCAACGTCCTGACTTTC
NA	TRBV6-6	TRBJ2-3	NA	CASRGGRTTDTQYF	TGTGCCAGCAGGGGAGGCAGGACCACAGATACGCAGTATTTT
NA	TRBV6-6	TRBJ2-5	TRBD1	CASSLGTGRTQYF	TGTGCCAGCAGCCTCGGGACAGGGAGGACCCAGTACTTC
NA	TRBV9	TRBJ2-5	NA	CASSVAGEETQYF	TGTGCCAGCAGCGTAGCGGGTGAAGAGACCCAGTACTTC
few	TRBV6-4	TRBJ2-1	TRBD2	CASSGTSNNEQFF	TGTGCCAGTTCCGGGACTAGCAACAATGAGCAGTTCTTC
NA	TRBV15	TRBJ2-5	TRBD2	CATSRRTSGETQYF	TGTGCCACCAGCAGAAGGACTAGCGGAGAGACCCAGTACTTC
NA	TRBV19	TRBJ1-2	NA	CASSIEGRANYGYTF	TGTGCCAGTAGTATAGAAGGCAGGGCAAACTATGGCTACACCTTC
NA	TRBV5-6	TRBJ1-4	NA	CASSPGGSTNEKLFF	TGTGCCAGCAGCCCTGGAGGGTCAACTAATGAAAAACTGTTTTTT
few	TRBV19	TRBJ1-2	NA	CASSPSDRPYGYTF	TGTGCCAGTAGCCCGTCGGACAGACCTTATGGCTACACCTTC
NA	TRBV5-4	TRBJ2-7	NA	CASSKWTAKYEQYF	TGTGCCAGCAGCAAGTGGACAGCGAAATACGAGCAGTACTTC
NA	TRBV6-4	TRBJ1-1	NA	CASSVGENTEAFF	TGTGCCAGCAGTGTCGGGGAGAACACTGAAGCTTTCTTT
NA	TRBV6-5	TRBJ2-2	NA	CASGQWMNTGELFF	TGTGCCAGCGGGCAGTGGATGAACACCGGGGAGCTGTTTTTT
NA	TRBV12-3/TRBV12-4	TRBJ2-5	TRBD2	CASSLMGGETQYF	TGTGCCAGCAGTTTAATGGGGGGGGAGACCCAGTACTTC
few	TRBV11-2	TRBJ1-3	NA	CASTLQGNTIYF	TGTGCCAGCACCCTACAGGGAAACACCATATATTTT
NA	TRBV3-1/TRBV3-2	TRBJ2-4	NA	CASSQDGWERLAKNIQYF	TGTGCCAGCAGCCAAGATGGGTGGGAGAGGCTAGCCAAAAACATTCAGTACTTC
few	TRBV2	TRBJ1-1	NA	CASGRVSEDTEAFF	TGTGCCAGCGGCCGGGTTAGTGAGGACACTGAAGCTTTCTTT